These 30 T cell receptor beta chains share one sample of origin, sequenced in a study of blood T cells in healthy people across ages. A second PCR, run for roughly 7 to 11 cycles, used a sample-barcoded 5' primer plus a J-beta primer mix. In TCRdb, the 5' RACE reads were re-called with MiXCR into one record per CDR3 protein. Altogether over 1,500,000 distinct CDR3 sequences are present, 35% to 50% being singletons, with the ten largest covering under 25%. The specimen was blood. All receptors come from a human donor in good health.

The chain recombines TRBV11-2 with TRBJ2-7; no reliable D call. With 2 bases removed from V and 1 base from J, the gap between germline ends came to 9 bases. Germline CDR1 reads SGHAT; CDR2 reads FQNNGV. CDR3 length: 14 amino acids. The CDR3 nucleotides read TGTGCCAGCAGCTTAAGTTTACTGTCCTACGAGCAGTACTTC. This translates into CASSLSLLSYEQYF.

The CDR3 sequence: CASRRTSGGSADTQYF. The CDR3 DNA reads TGTGCCAGCAGGCGGACTAGCGGGGGGAGTGCAGATACGCAGTATTTT. This sequence joins TRBV27 and TRBJ2-3, with 14 bases lining up with TRBD2. V trimming: 6 bases; J trimming: 4 bases; junction bases outside the gene matches: 6. The CDR3 loop spans 16 amino acids. Per germline, CDR1 MNHEY and CDR2 SMNVEV (reference sequence).

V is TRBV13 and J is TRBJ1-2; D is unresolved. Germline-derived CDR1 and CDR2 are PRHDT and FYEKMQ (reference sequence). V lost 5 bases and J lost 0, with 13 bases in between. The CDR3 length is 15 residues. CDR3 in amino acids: CASSNHREANYGYTF. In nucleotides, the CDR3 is TGTGCCAGCAGCAACCACCGGGAAGCTAACTATGGCTACACCTTC.

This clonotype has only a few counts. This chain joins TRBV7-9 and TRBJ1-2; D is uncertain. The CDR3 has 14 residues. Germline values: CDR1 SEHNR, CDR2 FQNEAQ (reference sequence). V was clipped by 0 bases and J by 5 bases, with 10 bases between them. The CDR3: CASSLAASVYGYTF. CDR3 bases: TGTGCCAGCAGCTTAGCGGCGAGCGTATATGGCTACACCTTC.

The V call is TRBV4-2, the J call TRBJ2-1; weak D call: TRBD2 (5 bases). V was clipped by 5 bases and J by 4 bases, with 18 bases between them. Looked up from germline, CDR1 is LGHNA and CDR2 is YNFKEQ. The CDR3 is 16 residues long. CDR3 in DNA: TGTGCCAGCAGCTCAGGACTGCGAGAGGAGTACAATGAGCAGTTCTTC. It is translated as CASSSGLREEYNEQFF.

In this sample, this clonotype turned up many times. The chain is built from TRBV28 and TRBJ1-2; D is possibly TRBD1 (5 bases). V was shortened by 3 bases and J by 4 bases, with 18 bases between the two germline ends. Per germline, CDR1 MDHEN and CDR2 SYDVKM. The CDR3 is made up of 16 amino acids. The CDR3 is CASSFPRTMGSYGYTF. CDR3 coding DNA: TGTGCCAGCAGTTTCCCCAGGACAATGGGTAGCTATGGCTACACCTTC.

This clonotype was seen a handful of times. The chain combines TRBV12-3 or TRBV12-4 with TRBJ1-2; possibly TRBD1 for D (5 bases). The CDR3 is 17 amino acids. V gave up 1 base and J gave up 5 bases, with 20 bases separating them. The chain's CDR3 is CASSLVRSVQASYGYTF. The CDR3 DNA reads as TGTGCCAGCAGTTTAGTCCGGTCCGTACAGGCCAGTTATGGCTACACCTTC.

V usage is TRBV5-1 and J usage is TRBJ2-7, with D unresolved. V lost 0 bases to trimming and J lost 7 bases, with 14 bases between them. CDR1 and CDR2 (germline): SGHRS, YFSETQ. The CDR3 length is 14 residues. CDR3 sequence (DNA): TGCGCCAGCAGCTTGGCCGGACCCAACAATGAGCAGTACTTC. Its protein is CASSLAGPNNEQYF.

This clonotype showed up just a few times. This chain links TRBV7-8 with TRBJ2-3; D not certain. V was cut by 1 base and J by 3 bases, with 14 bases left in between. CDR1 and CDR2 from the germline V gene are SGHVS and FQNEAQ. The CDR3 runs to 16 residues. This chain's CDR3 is CASSLGTFSGTDTQYF. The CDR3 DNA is TGTGCCAGCAGCTTAGGGACCTTCTCCGGGACAGATACGCAGTATTTT.

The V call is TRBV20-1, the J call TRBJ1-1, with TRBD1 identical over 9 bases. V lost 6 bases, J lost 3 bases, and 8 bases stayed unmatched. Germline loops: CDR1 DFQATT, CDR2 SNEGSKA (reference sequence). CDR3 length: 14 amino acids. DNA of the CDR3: TGCAGTGCCCAACGACAGGGGGGAGACACTGAAGCTTTCTTT. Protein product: CSAQRQGGDTEAFF.

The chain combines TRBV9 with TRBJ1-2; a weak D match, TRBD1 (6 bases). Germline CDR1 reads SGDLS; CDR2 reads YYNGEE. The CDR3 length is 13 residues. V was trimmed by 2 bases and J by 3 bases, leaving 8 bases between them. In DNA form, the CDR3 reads TGTGCCAGCAGCGTTGGGGGCCACTATGGCTACACCTTC. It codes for CASSVGGHYGYTF.

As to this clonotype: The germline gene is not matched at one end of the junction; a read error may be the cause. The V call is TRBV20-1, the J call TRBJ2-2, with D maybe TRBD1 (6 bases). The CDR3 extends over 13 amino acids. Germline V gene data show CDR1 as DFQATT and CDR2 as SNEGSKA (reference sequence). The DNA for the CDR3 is TGCAGTACTAGGATTACAGGGTCCGGGGAGCTGTTTTTT. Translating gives CSTRITGSGELFF.

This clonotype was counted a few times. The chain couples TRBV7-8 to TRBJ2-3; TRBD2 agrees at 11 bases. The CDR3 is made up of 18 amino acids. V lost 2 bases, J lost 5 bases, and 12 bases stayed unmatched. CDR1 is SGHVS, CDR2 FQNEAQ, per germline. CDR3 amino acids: CASSLRRLAGGRGDTQYF. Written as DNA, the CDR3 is TGTGCCAGCAGCTTAAGGAGGCTAGCGGGGGGTCGGGGAGATACGCAGTATTTT.

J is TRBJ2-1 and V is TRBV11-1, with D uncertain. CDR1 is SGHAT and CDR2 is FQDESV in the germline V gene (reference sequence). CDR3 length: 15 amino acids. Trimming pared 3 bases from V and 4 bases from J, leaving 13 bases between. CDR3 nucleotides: TGTGCCAGCAGCTTTTACACAGAACCTTACAATGAGCAGTTCTTC. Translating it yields CASSFYTEPYNEQFF. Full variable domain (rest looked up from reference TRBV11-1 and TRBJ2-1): EAEVAQSPRYKITEKSQAVAFWCDPISGHATLYWYRQILGQGPELLVQFQDESVVDDSQLPKDRFSAERLKGVDSTLKIQPAELGDSAMYLCASSFYTEPYNEQFFGPGTRLTVL.

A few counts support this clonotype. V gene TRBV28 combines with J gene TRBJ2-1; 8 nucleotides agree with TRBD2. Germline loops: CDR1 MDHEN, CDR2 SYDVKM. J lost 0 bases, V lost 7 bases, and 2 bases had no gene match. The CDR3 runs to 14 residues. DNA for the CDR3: TGTGCCAGCATAAGCGGGGGCTCCTACAATGAGCAGTTCTTC. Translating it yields CASISGGSYNEQFF.

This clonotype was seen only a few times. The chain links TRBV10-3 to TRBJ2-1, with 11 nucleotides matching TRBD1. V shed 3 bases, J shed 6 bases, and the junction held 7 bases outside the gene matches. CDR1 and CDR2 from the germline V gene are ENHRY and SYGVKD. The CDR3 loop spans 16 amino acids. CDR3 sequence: CAISDPGQGVINEQFF. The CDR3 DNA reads TGTGCCATCAGTGACCCGGGACAGGGGGTGATCAATGAGCAGTTCTTC.

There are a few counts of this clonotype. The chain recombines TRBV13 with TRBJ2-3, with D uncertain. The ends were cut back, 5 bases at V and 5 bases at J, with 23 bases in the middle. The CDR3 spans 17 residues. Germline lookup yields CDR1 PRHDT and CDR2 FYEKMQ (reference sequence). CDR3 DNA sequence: TGTGCCAGCAGCCTAAGCCCCCGGCTCGCCAAAGGAGATACGCAGTATTTT. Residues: CASSLSPRLAKGDTQYF. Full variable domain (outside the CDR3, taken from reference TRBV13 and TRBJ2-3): AAGVIQSPRHLIKEKRETATLKCYPIPRHDTVYWYQQGPGQDPQFLISFYEKMQSDKGSIPDRFSAQQFSDYHSELNMSSLELGDSALYFCASSLSPRLAKGDTQYFGPGTRLTVL.

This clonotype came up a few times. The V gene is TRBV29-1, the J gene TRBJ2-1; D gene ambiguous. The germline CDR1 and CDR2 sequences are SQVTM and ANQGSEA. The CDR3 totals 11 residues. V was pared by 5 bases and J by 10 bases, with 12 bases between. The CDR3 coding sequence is TGCAGCGTTCTAAGGGAAGGGGAGCAGTTCTTC. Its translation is CSVLREGEQFF.

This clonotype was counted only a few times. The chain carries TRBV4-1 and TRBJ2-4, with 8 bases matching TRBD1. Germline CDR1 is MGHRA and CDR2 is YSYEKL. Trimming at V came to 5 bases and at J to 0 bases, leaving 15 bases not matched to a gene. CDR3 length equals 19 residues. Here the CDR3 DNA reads TGCGCCAGCAGCACCTCCCCGGGACAGGCTTTTCTAGCCAAAAACATTCAGTACTTC. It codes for CASSTSPGQAFLAKNIQYF.

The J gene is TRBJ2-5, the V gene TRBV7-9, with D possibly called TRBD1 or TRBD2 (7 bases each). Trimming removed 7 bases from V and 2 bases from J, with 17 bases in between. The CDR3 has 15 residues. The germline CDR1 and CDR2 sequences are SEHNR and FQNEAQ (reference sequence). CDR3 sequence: CASTIPQGGQETQYF. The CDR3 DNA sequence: TGTGCCAGCACCATCCCTCAGGGGGGGCAAGAGACCCAGTACTTC.

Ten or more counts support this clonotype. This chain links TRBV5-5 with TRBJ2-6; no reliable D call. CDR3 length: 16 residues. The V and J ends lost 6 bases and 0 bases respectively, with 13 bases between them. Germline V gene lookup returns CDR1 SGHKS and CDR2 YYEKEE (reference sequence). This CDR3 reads CASTPQAPSGANVLTF. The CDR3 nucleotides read TGTGCCAGCACTCCCCAGGCGCCCTCTGGGGCCAACGTCCTGACTTTC.

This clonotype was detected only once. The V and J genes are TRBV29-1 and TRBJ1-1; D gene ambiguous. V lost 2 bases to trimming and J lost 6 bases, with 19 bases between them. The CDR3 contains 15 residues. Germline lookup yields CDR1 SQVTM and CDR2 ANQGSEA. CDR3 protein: CSVESYDKAFAEAFF. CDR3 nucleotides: TGCAGCGTTGAATCTTATGACAAAGCTTTCGCTGAAGCTTTCTTT.

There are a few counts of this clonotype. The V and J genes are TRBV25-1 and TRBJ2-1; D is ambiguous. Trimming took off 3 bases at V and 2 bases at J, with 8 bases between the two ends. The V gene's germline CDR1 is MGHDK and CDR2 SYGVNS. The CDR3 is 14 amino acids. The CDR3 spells CASSEWQPYNEQFF. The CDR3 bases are TGTGCCAGCAGTGAGTGGCAGCCCTACAATGAGCAGTTCTTC.

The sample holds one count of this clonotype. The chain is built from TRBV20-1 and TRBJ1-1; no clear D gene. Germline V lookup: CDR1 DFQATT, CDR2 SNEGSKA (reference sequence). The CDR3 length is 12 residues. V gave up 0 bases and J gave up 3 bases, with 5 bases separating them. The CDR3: CSARDPYTEAFF. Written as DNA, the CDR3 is TGCAGTGCTAGAGATCCTTACACTGAAGCTTTCTTT.

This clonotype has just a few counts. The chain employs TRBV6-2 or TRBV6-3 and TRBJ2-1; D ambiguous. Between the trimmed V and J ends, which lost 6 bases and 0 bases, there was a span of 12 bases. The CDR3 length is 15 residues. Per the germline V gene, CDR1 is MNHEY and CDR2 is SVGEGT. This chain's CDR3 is CASRDGPGSYNEQFF. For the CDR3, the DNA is TGTGCCAGCAGGGACGGACCTGGCTCCTACAATGAGCAGTTCTTC.

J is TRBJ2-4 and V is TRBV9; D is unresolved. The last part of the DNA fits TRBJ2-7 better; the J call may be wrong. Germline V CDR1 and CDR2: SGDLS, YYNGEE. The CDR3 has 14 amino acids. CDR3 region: CASSVGVGIYEQYF. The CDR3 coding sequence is TGTGCCAGCAGCGTAGGAGTAGGGATCTACGAGCAGTACTTC.

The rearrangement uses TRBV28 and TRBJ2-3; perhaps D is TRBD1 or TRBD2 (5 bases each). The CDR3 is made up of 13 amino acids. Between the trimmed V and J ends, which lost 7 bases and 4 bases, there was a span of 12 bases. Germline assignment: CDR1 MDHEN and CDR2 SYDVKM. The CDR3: CASIRDASDTQYF. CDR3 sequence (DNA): TGTGCCAGCATTCGGGACGCCTCAGATACGCAGTATTTT.

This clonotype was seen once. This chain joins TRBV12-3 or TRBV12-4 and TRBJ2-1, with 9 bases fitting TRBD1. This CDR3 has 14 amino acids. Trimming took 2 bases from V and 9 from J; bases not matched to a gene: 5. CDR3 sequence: CASSLWDRVGEQFF. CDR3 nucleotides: TGTGCCAGCAGTTTATGGGACAGGGTCGGTGAGCAGTTCTTC.

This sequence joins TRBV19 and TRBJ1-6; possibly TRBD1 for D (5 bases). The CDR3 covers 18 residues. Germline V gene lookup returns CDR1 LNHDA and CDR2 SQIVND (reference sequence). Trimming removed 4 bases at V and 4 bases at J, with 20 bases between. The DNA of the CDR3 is TGTGCCAGTAGTACGGGGGTACTGCCCGGCTCATATAATTCACCCCTCCACTTT. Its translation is CASSTGVLPGSYNSPLHF.

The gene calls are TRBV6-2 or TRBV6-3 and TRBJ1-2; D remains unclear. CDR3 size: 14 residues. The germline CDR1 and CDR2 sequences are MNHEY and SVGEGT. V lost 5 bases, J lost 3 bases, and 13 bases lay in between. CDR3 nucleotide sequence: TGTGCCAGCAGTCTCCCGAGGCAAGACTATGGCTACACCTTC. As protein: CASSLPRQDYGYTF.